Below, 20 T cell receptor beta chains from the same sample are listed, as sequenced in a study of response to subunit inactivated influenza vaccine. TCRdb re-called the RT-PCR reads through MiXCR, storing one row per CDR3 protein. The table shows 630,000 or so distinct CDR3 sequences, with around a sixth occurring only once. The input for sequencing was PBMCs from blood, taken roughly 12 days after vaccination. All receptors come from a man in his fifties who received an inactivated influenza vaccine.

This chain uses TRBV6-5 with TRBJ1-5; maybe TRBD1 (6 bases). Germline V CDR1 and CDR2: MNHEY, SVGAGI. The CDR3 length is 16 residues. V lost 0 bases, J lost 0 bases, and 9 bases lay in between. CDR3 bases: TGTGCCAGCAGTTACTCGGACAGACCTAGCAATCAGCCCCAGCATTTT. Amino acid sequence: CASSYSDRPSNQPQHF.

This clonotype has a handful of counts. This sequence joins TRBV20-1 and TRBJ2-2; weak D call: TRBD2 (6 bases). Trimming shortened V by 0 bases and J by 6 bases, and 17 bases separated the two germline ends. Germline values: CDR1 DFQATT, CDR2 SNEGSKA (reference sequence). This CDR3 is 16 amino acids long. The CDR3 reads CSARDTRRGEAGELFF. The DNA for the CDR3 is TGCAGTGCTAGAGATACGAGGCGAGGGGAGGCCGGGGAGCTGTTTTTT.

This rearrangement joins TRBV24-1 to TRBJ2-5, with 10 bases matching TRBD1. CDR1 is KGHDR, CDR2 SFDVKD, per germline. The CDR3 is 16 amino acids. V lost 2 bases, J lost 5 bases, and 7 bases stayed unmatched. In nucleotides, the CDR3 is TGTGCCACCAGTGATTCACCGGGACAGGGGTTGGAGACCCAGTACTTC. Its translation: CATSDSPGQGLETQYF.

V usage is TRBV19 and J usage is TRBJ1-6; D remains unclear. Trimming removed 5 bases at V and 7 bases at J, with 9 bases between. Germline-derived CDR1 and CDR2 are LNHDA and SQIVND (reference sequence). This CDR3 is built from 13 residues. Here the CDR3 reads CASSPTRNSPLHF. The DNA for the CDR3 is TGTGCCAGTAGTCCCACCAGGAATTCACCCCTCCACTTT.

Turning to this clonotype: With a much larger clone just one base away, this may be a read error. This sequence joins TRBV29-1 and TRBJ2-6; TRBD1 is a possible D gene (5 bases). The CDR3 covers 13 residues. From germline, CDR1 is SQVTM and CDR2 ANQGSEA. The CDR3 here is CGVQGSGANVLTF. In DNA form, the CDR3 reads TGCGGCGTTCAGGGTTCTGGGGCCAACGTCCTGACTTTC. The full variable domain, in which reference TRBV29-1 and TRBJ2-6 provide the parts outside the CDR3, is SAVISQKPSRDICQRGTSLTIQCQVDSQVTMMFWYRQQPGQSLTLIATANQGSEATYESGFVIDKFPISRPNLTFSTLTVSNMSPEDSSIYLCGVQGSGANVLTFGAGSRLTVL.

This clonotype was counted between two and nine times. The gene calls are TRBV6-1 and TRBJ1-6, with 8 bases aligning to TRBD1. CDR3 length: 14 residues. Per the germline V gene, CDR1 is MNHNS and CDR2 is SASEGT. V shed 4 bases, J shed 5 bases, and the junction held 1 base outside the gene matches. CDR3: CASSGTGNNSPLHF. The CDR3 nucleotides read TGTGCCAGCAGTGGGACAGGGAATAATTCACCCCTCCACTTT.

The J gene is TRBJ1-6, the V gene TRBV2; 7 nucleotides match TRBD1. This CDR3 is built from 14 residues. J lost 9 bases, V lost 4 bases, and 6 bases had no gene match. Looked up from germline, CDR1 is SNHLY and CDR2 is FYNNEI. The CDR3 is CASSGGTEVSPLHF. CDR3 nucleotides: TGTGCCAGCAGTGGGGGGACAGAGGTTTCACCCCTCCACTTT.

The chain carries TRBV6-2 or TRBV6-3 and TRBJ2-7, with a tentative D call TRBD1 (5 bases). Looked up from germline, CDR1 is MNHEY and CDR2 is SVGEGT. Trimming removed 2 bases from V and 0 bases from J, with 17 bases in between. The CDR3 spans 17 residues. CDR3 sequence reads: CASSYPAQGSISYEQYF. The CDR3 DNA follows: TGTGCCAGCAGTTACCCCGCGCAGGGCTCAATCTCCTACGAGCAGTACTTC.

This clonotype was found a few times. V gene TRBV7-2 combines with J gene TRBJ2-3, with D unclear. Germline V gives CDR1 SGHTA, CDR2 FQGNSA. V lost 2 bases to trimming and J lost 10 bases, with 10 bases between them. The length of the CDR3 is 12 residues. For the CDR3, the DNA is TGTGCCAGCAGCTTAAGTAGGTCGGCGCAGTATTTT. This codes for CASSLSRSAQYF.

The chain uses TRBV2 and TRBJ2-7; TRBD2 agrees at 9 bases. CDR3 size: 15 residues. Germline CDR1 is SNHLY and CDR2 is FYNNEI. Germline trimming cut 3 bases from V and 2 bases from J; bases unmatched to any gene: 5. CDR3 loop: CASSETSGPTYEQYF. The CDR3 DNA follows: TGTGCCAGCAGTGAGACTAGCGGTCCTACCTACGAGCAGTACTTC. The full variable domain, rest sourced from reference TRBV2 and TRBJ2-7, is EPEVTQTPSHQVTQMGQEVILRCVPISNHLYFYWYRQILGQKVEFLVSFYNNEISEKSEIFDDQFSVERPDGSNFTLKIRSTKLEDSAMYFCASSETSGPTYEQYFGPGTRLTVT.

In its sample, this clonotype was seen a few times. The chain joins TRBV3-1 to TRBJ2-7, with 11 positions matching TRBD1. CDR1 is LGHDT and CDR2 is YNNKEL in the germline V gene (reference sequence). Trimming took 6 bases from V and 7 from J; bases not matched to a gene: 11. The CDR3 consists of 15 residues. CDR3 sequence: CASSSIGQGAVEQYF. CDR3 coding DNA: TGTGCCAGCAGTTCTATAGGACAGGGGGCAGTGGAGCAGTACTTC.

This chain uses TRBV5-5 with TRBJ2-1; D is possibly TRBD1 (5 bases). V was pared by 3 bases and J by 8 bases, with 9 bases between. The CDR3 extends over 12 amino acids. Per the germline V gene, CDR1 is SGHKS and CDR2 is YYEKEE (reference sequence). The CDR3 protein is CASSSGSYEQFF. The CDR3 coding sequence is TGTGCCAGCAGCTCAGGGTCTTATGAGCAGTTCTTC. Looking up the rest from reference TRBV5-5 and TRBJ2-1 gives the full variable domain: DAGVTQSPTHLIKTRGQQVTLRCSPISGHKSVSWYQQVLGQGPQFIFQYYEKEERGRGNFPDRFSARQFPNYSSELNVNALLLGDSALYLCASSSGSYEQFFGPGTRLTVL.

The rearrangement joins TRBV12-3 or TRBV12-4 to TRBJ2-7, with a possible D match to TRBD2 (6 bases). This CDR3 spans 14 amino acids. V was clipped by 4 bases and J by 7 bases, with 17 bases between them. CDR3 loop: CASSSKGRYGEQYF. The CDR3 DNA reads as TGTGCCAGCAGTTCTAAGGGGAGGTACGGAGAGCAGTACTTC.

This clonotype has only a few counts. This chain connects TRBV24-1 to TRBJ2-1; D possibly matches TRBD1 or TRBD2 (5 bases each). The CDR3 extends over 16 amino acids. Trimming cost V 4 bases and J 0 bases, with 12 bases left between them. Germline CDR1 reads KGHDR; CDR2 reads SFDVKD. In DNA form, the CDR3 reads TGTGCCACCAGTGACGTTAAGGGGAGCTCCTACAATGAGCAGTTCTTC. It specifies CATSDVKGSSYNEQFF.

CDR3 region: CASTYLPSGANVLTF. CDR3 DNA sequence: TGTGCCAGCACGTACTTACCCTCTGGGGCCAACGTCCTGACTTTC. This sequence joins TRBV27 and TRBJ2-6, with D hard to call. Germline V lookup: CDR1 MNHEY, CDR2 SMNVEV (reference sequence). This CDR3 region has 15 residues. Trimming stripped 7 bases from V and 0 bases from J, with 10 bases between.

This clonotype was counted only a few times. J is TRBJ1-1 and V is TRBV6-1, with a possible D match to TRBD1 (5 bases). V was trimmed by 4 bases and J by 10 bases, leaving 19 bases between them. The CDR3 extends over 14 amino acids. CDR1 is MNHNS and CDR2 is SASEGT in the germline V gene. The CDR3: CASSAHMDPGGAFF. The DNA of the CDR3 is TGTGCCAGCAGTGCCCACATGGACCCGGGGGGAGCTTTCTTT.

This sequence joins TRBV5-5 and TRBJ2-5; 8 bases map to TRBD1. The V gene end was trimmed by 2 bases and the J gene end by 5 bases; junction bases not matched to a gene: 8. The germline V gene encodes CDR1 SGHKS and CDR2 YYEKEE (reference sequence). The CDR3 sequence is 15 residues long. Written as DNA, the CDR3 is TGTGCCAGCAGCTTTGGGCCAGGGGGCCACGAGACCCAGTACTTC. It encodes CASSFGPGGHETQYF.

The chain is built from TRBV12-3 or TRBV12-4 and TRBJ2-1; 10 nucleotides agree with TRBD1. The CDR3 consists of 13 residues. J lost 15 bases, V lost 5 bases, and 10 bases had no gene match. The CDR3 nucleotides read TGTGCCAGCAGTCTTGGACAGGGGGGTGCCCGGTTCTTC. Protein sequence: CASSLGQGGARFF.

The V and J genes are TRBV11-2 and TRBJ1-4; D gene uncertain. Germline V gene sequence: CDR1 SGHAT, CDR2 FQNNGV. The CDR3 extends over 15 amino acids. V was cut by 3 bases and J by 7 bases, with 15 bases left in between. DNA of the CDR3: TGTGCCAGCAGCTTTCGCCAAGAGTGGAGTGAAAAACTGTTTTTT. Protein sequence: CASSFRQEWSEKLFF.

There are a few counts of this clonotype. J is TRBJ2-3 and V is TRBV29-1; perhaps D is TRBD1 or TRBD2 (5 bases each). The length of the CDR3 is 15 residues. CDR1 is SQVTM and CDR2 is ANQGSEA in the germline V gene. V shed 4 bases and J shed 0 bases, with 14 bases lying between them. The CDR3 bases are TGCAGCGTTGCCTCAGGGACGGGGAGCACAGATACGCAGTATTTT. Amino acids: CSVASGTGSTDTQYF.